The sequence of this TCR beta chain was determined in a study of PD-L1 blockade in urothelial cancer. Study context: Atezolizumab was started by patients at some point between 2014 and 2015 at 1,200 mg intravenously every 3 weeks. Blood samples contained a median about 130,000 T cells.

Patients presented with locally advanced or metastatic urothelial carcinoma. The V end lost 7 bases, the J end lost 5 bases, and 14 bases lay between the germline ends. CDR3 length: 14 amino acids. The germline gives CDR1 SNHLY, CDR2 FYNNEI. Profiling relied on immunoSEQ multiplex PCR, and the TCRdb table lists in-frame clones only, not all of them. The sample carries some 100,000 clones, 91% recorded once. The specimen comprised PBMCs, sampled around atezolizumab (anti-PD-L1) treatment. This chain links TRBV2 with TRBJ2-2; a possible D gene is TRBD1 (7 bases). The sequence derives from a woman of 80 years or more with urothelial cancer. The CDR3 loop is CASKGRGVTGELFF. In DNA, the CDR3 is TGTGCCAGCAAAGGCAGGGGGGTGACCGGGGAGCTGTTTTTT.